Reported below is one T cell receptor (beta chain). The data derive from a study of CD8 T cells in Susac syndrome. Random hexamers were used to reverse transcribe the RNA input (about 0.5 to 1 ug). TCRdb processed the immunoSEQ multiplex PCR reads anew with MiXCR; each CDR3 protein has one entry. The sample consists of roughly 160,000 distinct CDR3 sequences, roughly 95% of them appearing once. This CDR3 has 13 amino acids. Deletions cut 0 bases from V and 8 bases from J, with 10 bases between. Germline V gene data show CDR1 as ENHRY and CDR2 as SYGVKD. Sample: CD4+ T cells from PBMCs. This receptor was identified in a human donor with Susac syndrome. V is TRBV10-3 and J is TRBJ1-2; no clear D gene. The CDR3 here is CAISESSLGGYTF. CDR3 DNA: TGTGCCATCAGTGAGTCCTCGTTAGGGGGCTACACCTTC.